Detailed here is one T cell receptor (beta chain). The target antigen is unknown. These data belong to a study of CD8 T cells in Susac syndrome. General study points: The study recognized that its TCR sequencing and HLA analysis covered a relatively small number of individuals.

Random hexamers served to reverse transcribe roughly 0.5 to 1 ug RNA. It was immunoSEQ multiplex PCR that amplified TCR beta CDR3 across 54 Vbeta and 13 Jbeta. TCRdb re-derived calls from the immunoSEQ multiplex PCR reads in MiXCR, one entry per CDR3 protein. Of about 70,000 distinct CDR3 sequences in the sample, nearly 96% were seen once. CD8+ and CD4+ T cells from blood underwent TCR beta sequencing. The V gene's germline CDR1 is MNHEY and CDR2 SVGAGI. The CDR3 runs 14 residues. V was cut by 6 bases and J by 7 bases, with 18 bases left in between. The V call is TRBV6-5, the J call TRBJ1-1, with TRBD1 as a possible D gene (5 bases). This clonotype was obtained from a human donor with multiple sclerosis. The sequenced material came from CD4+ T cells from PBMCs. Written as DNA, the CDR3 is TGTGCCAGCAGAGCAGGGTTATCATCTCTTGAAGCTTTCTTT. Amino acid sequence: CASRAGLSSLEAFF.